The source of this TCR beta chain is a study of beta chain features in type 1 diabetes. Study-level findings and limits: When VDJ junctions were examined, type 1 diabetes patients showed fewer insertions and more deletions. The similarity of naive, central memory and Treg TCRB repertoires appeared greater among patients than among healthy donors. Across all four CD4+ subsets, people with type 1 diabetes showed modestly shorter TCRB CDR3s.

Expressed TCRB transcripts were sequenced because the entire RNA isolate underwent reverse transcription. Profiling relied on immunoSEQ multiplex PCR, and the TCRdb table lists in-frame clones only, not all of them. The repertoire includes roughly 150,000 clones, roughly 8% of them detected once, and 0.5% sits in the top ten. In regard to this clone: Its cognate antigen is unknown.

CDR1 is GTSNPN, CDR2 SVGIG, per germline (reference sequence). This CDR3 is built from 15 residues. V was clipped by 0 bases and J by 1 base, with 12 bases between them. This receptor was taken from a man between 18 and 35 years old with type 1 diabetes. The specimen sequenced was central memory CD4+ T cells from blood. The rearrangement joins TRBV30 to TRBJ1-1, with D possibly being TRBD1 (6 bases). CDR3 protein: CAWSVQGGANTEAFF. CDR3 in DNA: TGTGCCTGGAGTGTACAAGGGGGTGCGAACACTGAAGCTTTCTTT.